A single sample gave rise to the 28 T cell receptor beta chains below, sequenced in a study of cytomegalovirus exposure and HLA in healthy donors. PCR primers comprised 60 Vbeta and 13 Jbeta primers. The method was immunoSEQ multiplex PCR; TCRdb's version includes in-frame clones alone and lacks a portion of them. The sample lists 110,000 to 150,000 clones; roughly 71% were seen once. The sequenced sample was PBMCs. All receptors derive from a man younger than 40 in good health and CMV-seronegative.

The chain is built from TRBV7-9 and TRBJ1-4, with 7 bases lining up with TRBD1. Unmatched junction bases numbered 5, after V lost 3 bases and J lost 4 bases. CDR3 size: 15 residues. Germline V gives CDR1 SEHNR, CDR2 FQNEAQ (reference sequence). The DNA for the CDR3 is TGTGCCAGCAGCTTCCAGGGGACAGTTAATGAAAAACTGTTTTTT. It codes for CASSFQGTVNEKLFF.

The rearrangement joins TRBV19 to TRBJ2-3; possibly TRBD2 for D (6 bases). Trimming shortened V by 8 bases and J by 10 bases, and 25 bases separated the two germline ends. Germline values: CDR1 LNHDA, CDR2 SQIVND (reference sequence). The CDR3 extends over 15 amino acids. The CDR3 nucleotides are TGTGCCAGTCGGCTAGAGGGAGGCCCCCTCGCTGCGCAGTATTTT. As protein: CASRLEGGPLAAQYF.

The CDR3 reads CASSRTGTDTQYF. The CDR3 nucleotides read TGCGCCAGCAGCAGAACAGGCACAGATACGCAGTATTTT. The chain has TRBV5-1 and TRBJ2-3; unclear D gene. The CDR3 is 13 amino acids. Looked up from germline, CDR1 is SGHRS and CDR2 is YFSETQ. V was shortened by 4 bases and J by 1 base, with 7 bases between the two germline ends.

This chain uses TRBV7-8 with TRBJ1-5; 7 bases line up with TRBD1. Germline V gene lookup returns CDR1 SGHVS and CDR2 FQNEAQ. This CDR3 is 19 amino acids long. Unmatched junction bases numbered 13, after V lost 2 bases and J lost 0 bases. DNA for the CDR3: TGTGCCAGCAGCTTATACAGGGGTTTGGGTAAGAATAGCAATCAGCCCCAGCATTTT. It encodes CASSLYRGLGKNSNQPQHF.

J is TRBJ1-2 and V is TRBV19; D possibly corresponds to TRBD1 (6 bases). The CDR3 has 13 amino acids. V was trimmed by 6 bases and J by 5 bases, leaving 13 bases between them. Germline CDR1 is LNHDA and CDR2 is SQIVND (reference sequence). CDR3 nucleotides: TGTGCCAGTAGCACGGGACAAAAGTATGGCTACACCTTC. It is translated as CASSTGQKYGYTF.

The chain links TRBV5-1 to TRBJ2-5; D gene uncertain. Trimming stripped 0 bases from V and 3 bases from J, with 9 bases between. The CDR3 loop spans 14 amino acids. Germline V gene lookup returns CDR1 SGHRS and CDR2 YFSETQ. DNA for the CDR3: TGCGCCAGCAGCTTGGAGCACAGTAAAGAGACCCAGTACTTC. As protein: CASSLEHSKETQYF.

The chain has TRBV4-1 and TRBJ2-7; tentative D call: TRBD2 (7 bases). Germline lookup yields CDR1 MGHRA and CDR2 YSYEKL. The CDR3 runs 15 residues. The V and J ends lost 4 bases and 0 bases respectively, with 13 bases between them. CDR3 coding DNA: TGCGCCAGCAGCCCCCCGGGGGGCAGCTCCTACGAGCAGTACTTC. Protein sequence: CASSPPGGSSYEQYF.

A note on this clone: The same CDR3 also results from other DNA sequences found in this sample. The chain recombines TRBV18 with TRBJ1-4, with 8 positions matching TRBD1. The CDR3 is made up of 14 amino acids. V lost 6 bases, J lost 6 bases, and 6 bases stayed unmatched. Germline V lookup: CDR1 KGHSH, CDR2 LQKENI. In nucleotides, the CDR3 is TGTGCCAGCTCTCCCGGACAGGGAGATGAAAAACTGTTTTTT. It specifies CASSPGQGDEKLFF.

The CDR3 sequence is CASKLTGRTEAFF. The DNA of the CDR3 is TGCGCCAGCAAGTTGACAGGGAGGACTGAAGCTTTCTTT. This rearrangement joins TRBV10-2 to TRBJ1-1; 7 bases align to TRBD1. J gave up 5 bases and V 7 bases, and 7 bases lay outside the gene matches. Germline V CDR1 and CDR2: WSHSY, SAAADI. The CDR3 loop spans 13 amino acids.

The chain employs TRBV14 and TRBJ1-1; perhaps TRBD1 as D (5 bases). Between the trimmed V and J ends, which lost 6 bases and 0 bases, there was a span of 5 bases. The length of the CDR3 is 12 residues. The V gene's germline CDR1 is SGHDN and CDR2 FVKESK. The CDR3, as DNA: TGTGCCAGCAGGGGGCTGAACACTGAAGCTTTCTTT. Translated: CASRGLNTEAFF.

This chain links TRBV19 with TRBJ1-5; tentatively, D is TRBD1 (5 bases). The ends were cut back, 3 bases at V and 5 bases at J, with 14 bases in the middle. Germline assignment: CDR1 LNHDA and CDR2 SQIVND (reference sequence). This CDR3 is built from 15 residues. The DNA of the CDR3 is TGTGCCAGTAGTATTTCTCAGGGAAGGGATCAGCCCCAGCATTTT. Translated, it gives CASSISQGRDQPQHF.

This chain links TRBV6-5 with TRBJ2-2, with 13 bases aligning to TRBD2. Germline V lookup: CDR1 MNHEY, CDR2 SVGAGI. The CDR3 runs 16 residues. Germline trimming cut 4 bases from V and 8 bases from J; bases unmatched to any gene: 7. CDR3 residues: CASSLGTSGVRGELFF. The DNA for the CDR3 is TGTGCCAGCAGTTTGGGGACTAGCGGGGTCAGGGGGGAGCTGTTTTTT.

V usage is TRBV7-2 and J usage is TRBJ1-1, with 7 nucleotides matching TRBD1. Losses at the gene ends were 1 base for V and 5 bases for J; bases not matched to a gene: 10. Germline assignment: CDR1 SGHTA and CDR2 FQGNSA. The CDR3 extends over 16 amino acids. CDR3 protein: CASSLGSDLRGTEAFF. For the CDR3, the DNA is TGTGCCAGCAGCTTAGGTTCGGATCTCAGGGGGACTGAAGCTTTCTTT.

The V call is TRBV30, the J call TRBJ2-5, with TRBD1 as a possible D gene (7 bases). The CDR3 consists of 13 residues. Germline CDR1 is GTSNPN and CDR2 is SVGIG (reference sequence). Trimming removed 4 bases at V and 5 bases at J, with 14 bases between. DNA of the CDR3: TGTGCCTGGACAGGGGGACTGAGGGAGACCCAGTACTTC. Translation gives CAWTGGLRETQYF.

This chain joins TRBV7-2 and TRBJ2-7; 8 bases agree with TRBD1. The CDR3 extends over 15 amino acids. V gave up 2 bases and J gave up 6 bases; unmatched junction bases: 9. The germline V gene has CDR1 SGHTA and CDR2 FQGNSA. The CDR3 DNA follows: TGTGCCAGCAGCTTAACACAGGGGGTGTTCGGCGAGCAGTACTTC. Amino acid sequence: CASSLTQGVFGEQYF.

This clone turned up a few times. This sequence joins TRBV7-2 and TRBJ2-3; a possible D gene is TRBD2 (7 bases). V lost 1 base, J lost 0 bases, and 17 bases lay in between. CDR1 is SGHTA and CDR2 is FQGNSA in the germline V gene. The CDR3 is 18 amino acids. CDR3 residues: CASSLEGGGLRSTDTQYF. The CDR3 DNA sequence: TGTGCCAGCAGCTTAGAAGGCGGGGGCCTCAGGAGCACAGATACGCAGTATTTT.

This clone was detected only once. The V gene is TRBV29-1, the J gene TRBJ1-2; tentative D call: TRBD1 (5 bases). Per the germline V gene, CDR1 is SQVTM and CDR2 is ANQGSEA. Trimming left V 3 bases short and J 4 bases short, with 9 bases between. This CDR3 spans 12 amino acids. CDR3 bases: TGCAGCGTTGAGGTGGGGGGCTATGGCTACACCTTC. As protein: CSVEVGGYGYTF.

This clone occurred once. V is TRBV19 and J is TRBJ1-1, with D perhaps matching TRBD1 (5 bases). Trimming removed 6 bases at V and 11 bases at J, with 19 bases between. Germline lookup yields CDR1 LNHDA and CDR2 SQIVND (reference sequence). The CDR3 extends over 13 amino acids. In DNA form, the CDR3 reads TGTGCCAGTAGAAAGGACGGACATTCGTGGGCTTTCTTT. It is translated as CASRKDGHSWAFF.

The CDR3 loop is CASRQGGSSYEQYF. The CDR3 DNA reads as TGTGCCAGCAGGCAGGGCGGGAGTTCCTACGAGCAGTACTTC. This chain uses TRBV6-5 with TRBJ2-7; TRBD2 matches 7 bases. Germline values: CDR1 MNHEY, CDR2 SVGAGI. The J segment lost 1 base and the V segment lost 6 bases, leaving 6 bases of the junction unmatched. The CDR3 runs 14 residues.

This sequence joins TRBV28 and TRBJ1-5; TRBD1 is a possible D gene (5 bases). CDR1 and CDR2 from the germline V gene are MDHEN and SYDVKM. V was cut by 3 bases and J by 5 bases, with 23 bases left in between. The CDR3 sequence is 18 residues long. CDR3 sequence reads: CASSLAGWGDDRHQPQHF. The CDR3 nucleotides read TGTGCCAGCAGTTTGGCAGGGTGGGGGGATGATAGACATCAGCCCCAGCATTTT. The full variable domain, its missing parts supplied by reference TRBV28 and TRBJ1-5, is DVKVTQSSRYLVKRTGEKVFLECVQDMDHENMFWYRQDPGLGLRLIYFSYDVKMKEKGDIPEGYSVSREKKERFSLILESASTNQTSMYLCASSLAGWGDDRHQPQHFGDGTRLSIL.

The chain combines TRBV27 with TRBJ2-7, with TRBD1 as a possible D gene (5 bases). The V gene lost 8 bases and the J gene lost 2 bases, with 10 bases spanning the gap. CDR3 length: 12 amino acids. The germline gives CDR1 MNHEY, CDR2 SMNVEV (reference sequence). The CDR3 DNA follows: TGTGCCAGCGGGGCCAAGCCCTACGAGCAGTACTTC. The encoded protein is CASGAKPYEQYF.

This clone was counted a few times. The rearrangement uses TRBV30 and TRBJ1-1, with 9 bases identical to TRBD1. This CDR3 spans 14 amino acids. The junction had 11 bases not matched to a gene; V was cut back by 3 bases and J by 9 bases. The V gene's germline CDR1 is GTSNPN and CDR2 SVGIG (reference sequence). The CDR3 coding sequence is TGTGCCTGGAGGATACAGGGGGCAGACCCTAAAGCTTTCTTT. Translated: CAWRIQGADPKAFF. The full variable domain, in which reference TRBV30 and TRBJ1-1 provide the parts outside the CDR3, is SQTIHQWPATLVQPVGSPLSLECTVEGTSNPNLYWYRQAAGRGLQLLFYSVGIGQISSEVPQNLSASRPQDRQFILSSKKLLLSDSGFYLCAWRIQGADPKAFFGQGTRLTVV.

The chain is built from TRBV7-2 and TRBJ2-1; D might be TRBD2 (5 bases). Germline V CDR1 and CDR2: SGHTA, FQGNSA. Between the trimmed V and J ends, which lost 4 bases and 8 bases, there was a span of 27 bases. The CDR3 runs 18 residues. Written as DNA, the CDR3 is TGTGCCAGCAGCTCGGACGGAGGAGCCGGCATCAAATTTTATGAGCAGTTCTTC. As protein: CASSSDGGAGIKFYEQFF.

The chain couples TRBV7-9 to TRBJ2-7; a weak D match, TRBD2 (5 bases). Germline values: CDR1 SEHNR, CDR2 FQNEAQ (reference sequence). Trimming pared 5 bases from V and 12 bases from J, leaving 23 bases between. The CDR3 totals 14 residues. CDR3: CASSPTSGLLRGYF. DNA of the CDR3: TGTGCCAGCAGCCCCACGAGCGGTTTGCTACGAGGGTACTTC.

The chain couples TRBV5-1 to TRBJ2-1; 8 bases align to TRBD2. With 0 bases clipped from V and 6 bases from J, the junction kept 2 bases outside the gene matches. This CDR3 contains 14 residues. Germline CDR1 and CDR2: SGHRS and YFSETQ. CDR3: CASSLGTSPNEQFF. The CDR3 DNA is TGCGCCAGCAGCTTGGGGACTAGCCCCAATGAGCAGTTCTTC.

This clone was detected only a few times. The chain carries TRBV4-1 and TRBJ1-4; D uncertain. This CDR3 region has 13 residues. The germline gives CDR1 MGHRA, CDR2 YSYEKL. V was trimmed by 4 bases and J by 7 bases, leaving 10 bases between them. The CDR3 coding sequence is TGCGCCAGCAGCCTAGCAACGCCTGAAAAACTGTTTTTT. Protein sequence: CASSLATPEKLFF.

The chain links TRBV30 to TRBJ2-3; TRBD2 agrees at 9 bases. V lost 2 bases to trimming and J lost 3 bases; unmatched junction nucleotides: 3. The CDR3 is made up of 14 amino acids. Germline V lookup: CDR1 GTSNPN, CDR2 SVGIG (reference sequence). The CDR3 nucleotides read TGTGCCTGGAGTAGCGGGAGGTCGACAGATACGCAGTATTTT. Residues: CAWSSGRSTDTQYF.

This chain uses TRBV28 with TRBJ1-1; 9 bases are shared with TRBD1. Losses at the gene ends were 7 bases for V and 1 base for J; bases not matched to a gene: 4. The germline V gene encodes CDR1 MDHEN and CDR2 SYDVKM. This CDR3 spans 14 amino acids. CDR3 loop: CASNHRGRNTEAFF. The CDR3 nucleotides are TGTGCCAGCAACCACAGGGGGCGGAACACTGAAGCTTTCTTT.